The 5 T cell receptor beta chains presented below share a single source sample, sequenced in a study of blood T cells in healthy people across ages. With a J-beta primer mix and a sample-barcoded 5' primer, a second PCR ran about 7 to 12 cycles. A single record per CDR3 protein comes from TCRdb applying MiXCR to the 5' RACE reads. The sample lists about 930,000 distinct CDR3 sequences, about 29% seen once, with roughly 10% in the top ten. The same sample was also used in a study of T cells of mothers and their children.

The sample was blood. Receptor source: a woman aged 35 to 49 in good health.

This clonotype was seen a few times. The genes are TRBV3-1 and TRBJ1-5; 7 nucleotides align to TRBD1. The V and J ends lost 3 bases and 11 bases, in that order; junction bases with no gene match: 10. The CDR3 extends over 14 amino acids. The germline gives CDR1 LGHDT, CDR2 YNNKEL (reference sequence). The CDR3 DNA reads as TGTGCCAGCAGCCATACAGGGGCGATCAGCACCCAGCATTTT. It translates to CASSHTGAISTQHF.

The V call is TRBV20-1, the J call TRBJ2-7, with D possibly TRBD2 on 5 matching bases. Germline values: CDR1 DFQATT, CDR2 SNEGSKA (reference sequence). The CDR3 covers 12 residues. V was shortened by 6 bases and J by 4 bases, with 13 bases between the two germline ends. CDR3 nucleotide sequence: TGCAGTGCCCCGGGCCGGGGATACGAGCAGTACTTC. This encodes CSAPGRGYEQYF.

This clonotype was detected many times. The genes are TRBV29-1 and TRBJ2-7; TRBD2 matches 8 bases. The CDR3 extends over 14 amino acids. Germline values: CDR1 SQVTM, CDR2 ANQGSEA. Trimming took 6 bases from V and 2 from J; bases not matched to a gene: 9. The CDR3: CSVELAGRTYEQYF. The CDR3 DNA follows: TGCAGCGTCGAATTAGCGGGGAGGACCTACGAGCAGTACTTC.

The chain is built from TRBV18 and TRBJ1-5, with D possibly being TRBD1 (6 bases). The length of the CDR3 is 17 residues. Germline V gene sequence: CDR1 KGHSH, CDR2 LQKENI. Deletions cut 3 bases from V and 0 bases from J, with 15 bases between. This chain's CDR3 is CASSPQRGTTSNQPQHF. The DNA for the CDR3 is TGTGCCAGCTCACCGCAGCGAGGGACAACTAGCAATCAGCCCCAGCATTTT.

To note about this clonotype: This clone may be a read error of a much larger clone one base away. The chain has TRBV29-1 and TRBJ1-4; D is ambiguous. The CDR3 extends over 13 amino acids. Germline V CDR1 and CDR2: SQVTM, ANQGSEA. V dropped 4 bases and J dropped 10 bases, with 16 bases sitting between them. CDR3 protein: CSVGALQSGKLFF. CDR3 nucleotides: TGCAGCGTTGGGGCCCTTCAAAGTGGAAAACTGTTTTTT.